This T cell receptor beta chain is from a study of blood T cell repertoires in COVID-19. The repertoire was sequenced with immunoSEQ multiplex PCR; TCRdb's copy has only in-frame clones and lacks some. The sample shows 130,000 or so clones, about 70% of them seen only once. The CDR3 spans 15 residues. The germline CDR1 and CDR2 sequences are SGDLS and YYNGEE. Trimming removed 0 bases from V and 2 bases from J, with 8 bases in between. The sequencing input was peripheral blood. This clonotype was sampled from a woman aged 70 to 79 with acute or convalescent COVID-19. This sequence joins TRBV9 and TRBJ2-2; maybe TRBD2 (6 bases). The CDR3 DNA reads as TGTGCCAGCAGCGTAGCGGGGGTCAACACCGGGGAGCTGTTTTTT. Translation: CASSVAGVNTGELFF.